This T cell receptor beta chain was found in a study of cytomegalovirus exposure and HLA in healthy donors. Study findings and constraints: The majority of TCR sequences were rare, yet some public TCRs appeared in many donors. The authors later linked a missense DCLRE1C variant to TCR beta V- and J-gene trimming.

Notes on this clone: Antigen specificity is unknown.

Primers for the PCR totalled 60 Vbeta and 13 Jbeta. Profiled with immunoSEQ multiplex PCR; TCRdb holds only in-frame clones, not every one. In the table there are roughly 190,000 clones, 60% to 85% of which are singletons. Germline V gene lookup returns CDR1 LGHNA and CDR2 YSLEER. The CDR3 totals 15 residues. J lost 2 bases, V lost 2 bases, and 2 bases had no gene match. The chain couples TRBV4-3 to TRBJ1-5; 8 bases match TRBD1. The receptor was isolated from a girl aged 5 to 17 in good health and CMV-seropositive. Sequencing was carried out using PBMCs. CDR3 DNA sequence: TGCGCCAGCAGCCAAACAGGGGGGGGCAATCAGCCCCAGCATTTT. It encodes CASSQTGGGNQPQHF.